This T cell receptor (beta chain) originates from a study of T and B cells in COVID-19 patients. Study-wide background: Peripheral blood came from COVID-19 patients with active infection or after recovery. Recovered patients mostly had mild to moderate COVID-19 managed as outpatients. Study observations and caveats: Clonality of TRB repertoires was high in active COVID-19; recovery brought above-healthy diversity and richness. Patients with COVID-19 reportedly showed strongly skewed T cell receptor beta variable and joining gene usage.

Multiplex PCR with BIOMED2 TRB-A/B primer pools amplified TRB rearrangements. MiXCR, run by TCRdb on the multiplex PCR reads, gives a single entry per CDR3 protein. The sample consists of approximately 990 distinct CDR3 sequences, approximately 28% of them appearing once. Blood genomic DNA input for TRB amplification was about 240-500 ng. Details on this clonotype: Antigen specificity is unknown.

The J segment lost 4 bases and the V segment lost 4 bases, leaving 11 bases of the junction unmatched. Germline V CDR1 and CDR2: SGHRS, YFSETQ. The CDR3 runs to 16 residues. The source is a human donor with active COVID-19. This chain joins TRBV5-1 and TRBJ2-5; 9 bases line up with TRBD1. Sequenced material: blood. The CDR3 coding sequence is TGCGCCAGCAGCAGGGACAGGGATCGACCAGGAGAGACCCAGTACTTC. This sequence encodes CASSRDRDRPGETQYF.